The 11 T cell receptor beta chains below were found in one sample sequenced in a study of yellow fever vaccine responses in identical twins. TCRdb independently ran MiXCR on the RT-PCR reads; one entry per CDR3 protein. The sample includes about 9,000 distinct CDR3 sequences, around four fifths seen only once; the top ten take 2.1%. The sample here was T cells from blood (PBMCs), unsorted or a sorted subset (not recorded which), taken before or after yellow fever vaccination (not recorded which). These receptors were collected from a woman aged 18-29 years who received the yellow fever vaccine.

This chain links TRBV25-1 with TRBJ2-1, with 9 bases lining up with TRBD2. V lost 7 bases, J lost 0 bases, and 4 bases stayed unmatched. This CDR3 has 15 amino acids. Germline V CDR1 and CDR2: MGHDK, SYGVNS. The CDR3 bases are TGTGCCAGCACCCTAGCGGGACTCTCCTACAATGAGCAGTTCTTC. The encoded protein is CASTLAGLSYNEQFF. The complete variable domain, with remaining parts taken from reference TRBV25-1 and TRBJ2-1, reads EADIYQTPRYLVIGTGKKITLECSQTMGHDKMYWYQQDPGMELHLIHYSYGVNSTEKGDLSSESTVSRIRTEHFPLTLESARPSHTSQYLCASTLAGLSYNEQFFGPGTRLTVL.

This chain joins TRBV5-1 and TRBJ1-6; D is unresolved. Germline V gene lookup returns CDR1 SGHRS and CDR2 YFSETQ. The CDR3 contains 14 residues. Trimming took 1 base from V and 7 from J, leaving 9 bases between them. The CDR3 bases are TGCGCCAGCAGCTTGTACAGTATGAATTCACCCCTCCACTTT. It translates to CASSLYSMNSPLHF.

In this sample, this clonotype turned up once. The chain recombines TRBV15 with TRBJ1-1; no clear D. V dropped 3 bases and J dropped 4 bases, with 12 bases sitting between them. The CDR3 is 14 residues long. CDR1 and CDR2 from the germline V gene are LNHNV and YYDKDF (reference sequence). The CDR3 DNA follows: TGTGCCACCAGCAGTGACGGGTGGGGCACTGAAGCTTTCTTT. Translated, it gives CATSSDGWGTEAFF.

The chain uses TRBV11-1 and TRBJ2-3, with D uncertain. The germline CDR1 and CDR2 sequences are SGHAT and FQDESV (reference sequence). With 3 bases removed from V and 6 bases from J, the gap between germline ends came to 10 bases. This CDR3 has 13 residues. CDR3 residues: CASSLATLDTQYF. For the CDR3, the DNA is TGTGCCAGCAGCTTGGCTACCCTGGATACGCAGTATTTT.

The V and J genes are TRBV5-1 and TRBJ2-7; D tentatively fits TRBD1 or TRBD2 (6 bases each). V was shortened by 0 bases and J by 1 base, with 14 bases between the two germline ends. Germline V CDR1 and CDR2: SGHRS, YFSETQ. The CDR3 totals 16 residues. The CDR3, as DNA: TGCGCCAGCAGCTTGGAAACAGGGAGGCCGTCCTACGAGCAGTACTTC. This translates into CASSLETGRPSYEQYF.

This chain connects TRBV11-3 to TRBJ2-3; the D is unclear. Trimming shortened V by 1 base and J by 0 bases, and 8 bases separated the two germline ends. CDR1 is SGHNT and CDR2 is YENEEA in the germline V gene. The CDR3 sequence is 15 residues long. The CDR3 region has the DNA TGTGCCAGCAGCTTAGGAATGTCTAGCACAGATACGCAGTATTTT. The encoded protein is CASSLGMSSTDTQYF.

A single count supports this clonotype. The CDR3 spells CAISESKATVSYEQYV. The CDR3 DNA reads as TGTGCCATCAGTGAGTCGAAGGCGACAGTCTCCTACGAGCAGTACGTC. The chain joins TRBV10-3 to TRBJ2-7, with D tentatively TRBD1 (5 bases). This CDR3 spans 16 amino acids. The germline V gene encodes CDR1 ENHRY and CDR2 SYGVKD. V was cut by 0 bases and J by 0 bases, with 12 bases left in between.

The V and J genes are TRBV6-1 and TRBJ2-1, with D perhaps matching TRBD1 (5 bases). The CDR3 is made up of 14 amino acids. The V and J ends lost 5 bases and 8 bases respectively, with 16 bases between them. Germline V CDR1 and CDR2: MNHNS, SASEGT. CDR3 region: CASSRLQGRYEQFF. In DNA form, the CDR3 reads TGTGCCAGCAGTCGACTGCAGGGTAGATATGAGCAGTTCTTC.

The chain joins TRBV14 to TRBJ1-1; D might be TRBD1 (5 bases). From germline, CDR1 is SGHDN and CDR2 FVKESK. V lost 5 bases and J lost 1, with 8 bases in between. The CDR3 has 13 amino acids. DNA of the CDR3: TGTGCCAGCAGCAAGGGGTCGAACACTGAAGCTTTCTTT. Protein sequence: CASSKGSNTEAFF.

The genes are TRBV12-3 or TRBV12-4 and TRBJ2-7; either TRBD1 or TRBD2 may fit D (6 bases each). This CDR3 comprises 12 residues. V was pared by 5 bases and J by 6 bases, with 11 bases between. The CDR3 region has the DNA TGTGCCAGCAGTCGTGGGGGGCTCGAGCAGTACTTC. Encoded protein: CASSRGGLEQYF.

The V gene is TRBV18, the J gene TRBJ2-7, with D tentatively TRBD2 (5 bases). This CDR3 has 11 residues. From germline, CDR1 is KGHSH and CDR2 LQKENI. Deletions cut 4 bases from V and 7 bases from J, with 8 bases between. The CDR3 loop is CASSLSGEQYF. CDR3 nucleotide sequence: TGTGCCAGCTCACTTTCGGGGGAGCAGTACTTC.